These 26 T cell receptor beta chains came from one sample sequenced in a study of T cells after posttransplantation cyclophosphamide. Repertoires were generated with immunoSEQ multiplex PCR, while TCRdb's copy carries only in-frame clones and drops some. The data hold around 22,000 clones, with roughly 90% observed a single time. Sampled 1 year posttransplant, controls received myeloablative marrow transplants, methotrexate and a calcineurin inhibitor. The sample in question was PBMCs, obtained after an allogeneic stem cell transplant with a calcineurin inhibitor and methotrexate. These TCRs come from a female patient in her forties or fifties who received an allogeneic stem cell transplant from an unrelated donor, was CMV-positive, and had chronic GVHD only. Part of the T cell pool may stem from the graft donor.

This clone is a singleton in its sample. CDR3 loop: CASSYAGGPYTQYF. The CDR3 DNA is TGTGCCAGCAGTTACGCGGGAGGGCCCTATACGCAGTATTTT. This chain connects TRBV6-5 to TRBJ2-3; 9 bases match TRBD2. From germline, CDR1 is MNHEY and CDR2 SVGAGI. The CDR3 contains 14 residues. V trimming: 2 bases; J trimming: 7 bases; junction bases outside the gene matches: 4.

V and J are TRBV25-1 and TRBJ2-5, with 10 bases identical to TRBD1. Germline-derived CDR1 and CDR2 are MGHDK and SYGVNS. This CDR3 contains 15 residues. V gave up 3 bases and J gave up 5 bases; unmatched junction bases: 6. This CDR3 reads CASSDVGQGKETQYF. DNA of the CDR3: TGTGCCAGCAGTGACGTGGGACAGGGGAAGGAGACCCAGTACTTC.

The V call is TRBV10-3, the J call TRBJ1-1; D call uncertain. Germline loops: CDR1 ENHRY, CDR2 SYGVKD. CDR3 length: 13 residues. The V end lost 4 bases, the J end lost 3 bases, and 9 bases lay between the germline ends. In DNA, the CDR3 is TGTGCCATCAGTGGAGAGGTTGACACTGAAGCTTTCTTT. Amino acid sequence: CAISGEVDTEAFF.

The CDR3 region has the DNA TGCAGCGTCGCCCCTAGCGGGGCCGGCGTTACGCAGTATTTT. Amino acids: CSVAPSGAGVTQYF. The rearrangement joins TRBV29-1 to TRBJ2-3; TRBD2 agrees at 9 bases. Germline trimming cut 6 bases from V and 8 bases from J; bases unmatched to any gene: 12. Germline CDR1 and CDR2: SQVTM and ANQGSEA. The CDR3 is 14 amino acids.

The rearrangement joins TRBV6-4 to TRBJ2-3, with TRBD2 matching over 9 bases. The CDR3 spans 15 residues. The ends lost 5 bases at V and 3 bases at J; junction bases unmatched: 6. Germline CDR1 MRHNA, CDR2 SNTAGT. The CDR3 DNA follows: TGTGCCAGCAGTCCAGCGGGAGGAGGGACAGATACGCAGTATTTT. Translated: CASSPAGGGTDTQYF.

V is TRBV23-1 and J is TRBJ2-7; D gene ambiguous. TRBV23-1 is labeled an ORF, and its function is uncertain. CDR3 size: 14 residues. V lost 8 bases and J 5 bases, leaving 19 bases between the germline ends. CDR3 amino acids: CASPTRILYHEQYF. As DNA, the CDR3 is TGCGCCAGCCCGACGAGGATCCTCTACCACGAGCAGTACTTC.

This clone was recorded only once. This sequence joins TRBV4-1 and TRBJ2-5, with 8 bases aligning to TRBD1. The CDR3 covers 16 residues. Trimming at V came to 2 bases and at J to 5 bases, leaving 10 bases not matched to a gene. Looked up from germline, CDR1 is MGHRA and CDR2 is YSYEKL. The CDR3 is CASSQFWAGGGETQYF. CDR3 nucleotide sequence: TGCGCCAGCAGCCAATTTTGGGCAGGGGGCGGGGAGACCCAGTACTTC.

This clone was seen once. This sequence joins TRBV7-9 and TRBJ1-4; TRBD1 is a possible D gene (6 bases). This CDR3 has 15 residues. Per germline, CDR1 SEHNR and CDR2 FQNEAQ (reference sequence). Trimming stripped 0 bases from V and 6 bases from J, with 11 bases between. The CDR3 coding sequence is TGTGCCAGCAGCTTAGCACAGGGTGGGGATGAAAAACTGTTTTTT. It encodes CASSLAQGGDEKLFF. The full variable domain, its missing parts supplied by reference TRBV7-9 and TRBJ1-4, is DTGVSQNPRHKITKRGQNVTFRCDPISEHNRLYWYRQTLGQGPEFLTYFQNEAQLEKSRLLSDRFSAERPKGSFSTLEIQRTEQGDSAMYLCASSLAQGGDEKLFFGSGTQLSVL.

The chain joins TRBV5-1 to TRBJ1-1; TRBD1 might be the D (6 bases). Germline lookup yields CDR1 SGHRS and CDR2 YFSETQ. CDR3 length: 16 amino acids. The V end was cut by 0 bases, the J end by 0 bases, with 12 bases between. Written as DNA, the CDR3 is TGCGCCAGCAGCTTGGCAGGGGCAGTTATGAACACTGAAGCTTTCTTT. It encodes CASSLAGAVMNTEAFF.

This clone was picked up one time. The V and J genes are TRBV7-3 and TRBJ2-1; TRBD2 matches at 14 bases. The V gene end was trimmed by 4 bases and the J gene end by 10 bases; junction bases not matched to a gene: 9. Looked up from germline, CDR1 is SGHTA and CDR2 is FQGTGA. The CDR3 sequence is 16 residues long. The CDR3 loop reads CASSSQTSGRAREQFF. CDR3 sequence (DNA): TGTGCCAGCAGCTCCCAGACTAGCGGGAGGGCCCGAGAGCAGTTCTTC.

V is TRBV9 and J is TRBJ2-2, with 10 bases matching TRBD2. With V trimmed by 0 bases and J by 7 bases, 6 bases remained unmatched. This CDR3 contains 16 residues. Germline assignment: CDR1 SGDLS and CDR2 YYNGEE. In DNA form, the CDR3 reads TGTGCCAGCAGCGTAGGGTCTAGCGGGAGTTTCGGGGAGCTGTTTTTT. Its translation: CASSVGSSGSFGELFF.

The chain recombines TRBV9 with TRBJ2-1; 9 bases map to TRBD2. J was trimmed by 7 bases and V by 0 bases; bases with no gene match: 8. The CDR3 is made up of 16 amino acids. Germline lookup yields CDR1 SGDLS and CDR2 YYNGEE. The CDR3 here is CASSVAWREGWNEQFF. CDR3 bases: TGTGCCAGCAGCGTAGCTTGGCGGGAGGGTTGGAATGAGCAGTTCTTC.

For the CDR3, the DNA is TGTGCCAGTAGTATAGCCCTATCTGGGGCCAACGTCCTGACTTTC. This encodes CASSIALSGANVLTF. This sequence joins TRBV19 and TRBJ2-6, with D unresolved. Trimming removed 1 base from V and 1 base from J, with 5 bases in between. Germline V gene sequence: CDR1 LNHDA, CDR2 SQIVND (reference sequence). The CDR3 is 15 residues long.

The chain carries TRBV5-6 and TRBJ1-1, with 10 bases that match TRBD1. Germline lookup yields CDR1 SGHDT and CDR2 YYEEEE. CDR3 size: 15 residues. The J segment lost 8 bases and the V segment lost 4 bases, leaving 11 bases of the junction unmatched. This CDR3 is CASSPGQGLGSEAFF. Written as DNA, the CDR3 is TGTGCCAGCAGCCCGGGACAGGGGCTCGGGTCCGAAGCTTTCTTT.

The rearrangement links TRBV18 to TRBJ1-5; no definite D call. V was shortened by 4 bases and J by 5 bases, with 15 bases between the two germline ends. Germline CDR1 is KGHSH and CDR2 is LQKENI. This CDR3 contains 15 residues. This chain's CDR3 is CASSRAVPADQPQHF. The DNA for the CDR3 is TGTGCCAGCTCACGGGCCGTCCCCGCAGATCAGCCCCAGCATTTT.

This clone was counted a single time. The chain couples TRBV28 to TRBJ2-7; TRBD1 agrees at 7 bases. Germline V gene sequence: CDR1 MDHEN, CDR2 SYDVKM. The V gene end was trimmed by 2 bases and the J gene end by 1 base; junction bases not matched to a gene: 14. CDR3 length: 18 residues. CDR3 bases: TGTGCCAGCAGTTTAGTTGTAGGATTGGGGACAGTTTCCTACGAGCAGTACTTC. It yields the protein CASSLVVGLGTVSYEQYF. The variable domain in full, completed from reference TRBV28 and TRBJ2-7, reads DVKVTQSSRYLVKRTGEKVFLECVQDMDHENMFWYRQDPGLGLRLIYFSYDVKMKEKGDIPEGYSVSREKKERFSLILESASTNQTSMYLCASSLVVGLGTVSYEQYFGPGTRLTVT.

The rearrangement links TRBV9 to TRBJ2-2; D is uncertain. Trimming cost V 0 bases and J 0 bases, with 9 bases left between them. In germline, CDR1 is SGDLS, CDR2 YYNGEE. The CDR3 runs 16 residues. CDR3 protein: CASSVDTLANTGELFF. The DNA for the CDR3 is TGTGCCAGCAGCGTAGATACCCTAGCGAACACCGGGGAGCTGTTTTTT.

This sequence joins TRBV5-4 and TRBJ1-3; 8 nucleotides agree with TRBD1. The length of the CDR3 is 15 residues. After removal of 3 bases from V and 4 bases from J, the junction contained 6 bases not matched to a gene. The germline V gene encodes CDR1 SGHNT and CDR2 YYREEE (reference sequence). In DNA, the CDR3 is TGTGCCAGCAGCTGGGGGACAGGAGCAGGAAACACCATATATTTT. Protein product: CASSWGTGAGNTIYF.

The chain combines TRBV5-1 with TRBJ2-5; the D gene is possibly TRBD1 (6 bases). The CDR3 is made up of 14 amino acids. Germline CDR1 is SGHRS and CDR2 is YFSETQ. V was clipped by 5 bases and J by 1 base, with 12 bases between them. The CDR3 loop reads CASRSTGTQETQYF. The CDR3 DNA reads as TGCGCCAGCAGATCTACAGGGACCCAAGAGACCCAGTACTTC.

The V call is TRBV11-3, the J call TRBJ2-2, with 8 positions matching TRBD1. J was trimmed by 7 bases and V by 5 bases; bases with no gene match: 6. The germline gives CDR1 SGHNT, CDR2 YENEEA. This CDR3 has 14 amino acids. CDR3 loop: CASSLRTGNGELFF. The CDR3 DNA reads TGTGCCAGCAGCCTACGGACAGGGAACGGGGAGCTGTTTTTT.

CDR3 DNA sequence: TGTGCCATCAGTGACGGTGACAGGCCCCGCGAAACTGAAGCTTTCTTT. Protein product: CAISDGDRPRETEAFF. The J gene is TRBJ1-1, the V gene TRBV10-3, with a tentative D call TRBD1 (6 bases). Trimming pared 3 bases from V and 5 bases from J, leaving 19 bases between. The CDR3 consists of 16 residues. Germline values: CDR1 ENHRY, CDR2 SYGVKD.

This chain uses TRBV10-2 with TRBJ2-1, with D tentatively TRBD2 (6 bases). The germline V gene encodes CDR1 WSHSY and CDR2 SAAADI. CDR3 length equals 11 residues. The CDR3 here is CAGGSYNEQFF. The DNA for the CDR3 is TGCGCGGGGGGTAGCTACAATGAGCAGTTCTTC.

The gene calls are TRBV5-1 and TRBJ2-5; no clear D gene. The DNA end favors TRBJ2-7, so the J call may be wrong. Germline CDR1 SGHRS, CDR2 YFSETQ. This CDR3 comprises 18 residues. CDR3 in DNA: TGCGCCAGCAGCTCGTTGACTCGGCTGAGTCCGGATGCTTACGAGCAGTACTTC. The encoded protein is CASSSLTRLSPDAYEQYF.

The CDR3: CASSLTGQGYYNEQFF. CDR3 DNA: TGTGCCAGCAGCTTAACAGGGCAGGGGTATTACAATGAGCAGTTCTTC. The V call is TRBV7-3, the J call TRBJ2-1; D may be TRBD1 (6 bases). V was pared by 0 bases and J by 4 bases, with 13 bases between. Germline V lookup: CDR1 SGHTA, CDR2 FQGTGA. CDR3 size: 16 residues.

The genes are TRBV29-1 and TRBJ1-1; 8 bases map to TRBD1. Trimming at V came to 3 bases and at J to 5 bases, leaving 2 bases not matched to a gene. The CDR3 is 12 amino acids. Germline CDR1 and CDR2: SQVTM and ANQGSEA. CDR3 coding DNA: TGCAGCGTTGAGACAGGGGCTACTGAAGCTTTCTTT. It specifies CSVETGATEAFF.

CDR3 sequence reads: CASSYGRLADYNEQFF. The CDR3 DNA follows: TGTGCCAGCAGCTACGGAAGGCTAGCGGATTACAATGAGCAGTTCTTC. The chain uses TRBV7-9 and TRBJ2-1; 7 bases agree with TRBD2. CDR1 and CDR2 from the germline V gene are SEHNR and FQNEAQ (reference sequence). Losses at the gene ends were 4 bases for V and 4 bases for J; bases not matched to a gene: 10. The CDR3 length is 16 residues.